The 10 T cell receptor beta chains below all came from one sample that was sequenced in a study of glioma-infiltrating T cells. Amplification of TCR alpha and beta CDR3 regions from RNA used iRepertoire nested multiplex PCR. TCRdb re-derived calls from the multiplex PCR reads in MiXCR, one entry per CDR3 protein. Among fewer than 500,000 distinct CDR3 sequences listed, less than 50% were seen once. Material for sequencing was glioma tissue, nonneoplastic brain tissue, or PBMCs (not recorded which). All receptors derive from a human donor with low-grade glioma or glioblastoma, undergoing nonglioma brain surgery, or in good health (not recorded which).

The chain joins TRBV6-1 to TRBJ2-7; 8 bases map to TRBD1. Trimming cost V 7 bases and J 6 bases; bases outside gene matches: 8. This CDR3 comprises 13 residues. Germline-derived CDR1 and CDR2 are MNHNS and SASEGT. Here the CDR3 reads CASTFGQGAEQYF. The CDR3 nucleotides are TGTGCCAGCACCTTCGGACAGGGTGCCGAGCAGTACTTC.

About this clonotype: A clone one base away is much larger, so this may be a read error. The J gene is TRBJ1-1, the V gene TRBV28; D remains ambiguous. CDR1 is MDHEN and CDR2 is SYDVKM in the germline V gene. CDR3 length: 12 residues. The CDR3 DNA is TGTCCCAGCAGTCCCCAAAGGTCCGGAGCTTTCTTT. Protein sequence: CPSSPQRSGAFF.

This clonotype was observed at least ten times. This chain links TRBV20-1 with TRBJ2-5; 11 bases line up with TRBD2. CDR3 length: 14 amino acids. V trimming: 5 bases; J trimming: 6 bases; junction bases outside the gene matches: 8. Germline CDR1 DFQATT, CDR2 SNEGSKA (reference sequence). CDR3 in DNA: TGCAGTGCTTTCAAGACTAGCGGGATGCAGACCCAGTACTTC. Its protein product is CSAFKTSGMQTQYF.

The rearrangement joins TRBV5-1 to TRBJ2-1, with 11 bases lining up with TRBD2. The CDR3 spans 16 residues. Germline V gene sequence: CDR1 SGHRS, CDR2 YFSETQ. V was clipped by 1 base and J by 7 bases; unmatched bases: 7. CDR3 DNA sequence: TGCGCCAGCAGCTTGTTGCTAGCGGGAGGCGGTAATGAGCAGTTCTTC. It codes for CASSLLLAGGGNEQFF.

As for this clonotype: An end of the junction differs from the germline gene, which may be a read error. CDR3 amino acids: CAIRDNTDKQYF. Written as DNA, the CDR3 is TGTGCCATCAGGGACAACACAGATAAGCAGTATTTT. The chain recombines TRBV6-1 with TRBJ2-3; D is perhaps TRBD1 (6 bases). The CDR3 spans 12 residues. The germline V gene has CDR1 MNHNS and CDR2 SASEGT.

This sequence joins TRBV5-1 and TRBJ2-4; 9 nucleotides align to TRBD1. Germline V CDR1 and CDR2: SGHRS, YFSETQ. The CDR3 contains 19 residues. Trimming at V came to 2 bases and at J to 1 base, leaving 13 bases not matched to a gene. CDR3 DNA sequence: TGCGCCAGCAGCTTCCTCCACGGACAGGGGACGGAGGCCAAAAACATTCAGTACTTC. Amino acids: CASSFLHGQGTEAKNIQYF.

CDR3 in DNA: TGTGCCAGCAGTTTCCCTAGGGCGGGAGCTAACGAGCAGTACTTC. Amino acids: CASSFPRAGANEQYF. This chain uses TRBV12-3 or TRBV12-4 with TRBJ2-7, with TRBD2 matching over 7 bases. CDR3 length: 15 residues. V was pared by 3 bases and J by 5 bases, with 10 bases of the junction left unmatched.

V gene TRBV27 combines with J gene TRBJ2-1, with 7 bases identical to TRBD2. The V gene end was trimmed by 3 bases and the J gene end by 2 bases; junction bases not matched to a gene: 13. Germline values: CDR1 MNHEY, CDR2 SMNVEV (reference sequence). This CDR3 has 18 residues. The CDR3 DNA sequence: TGTGCCAGCAGTTTTTTTGCGGGAGTGGTTAGGGCCTACAATGAGCAGTTCTTC. It yields the protein CASSFFAGVVRAYNEQFF.

This chain joins TRBV12-3 or TRBV12-4 and TRBJ1-5, with 7 bases fitting TRBD1. V gave up 6 bases and J gave up 2 bases; unmatched junction bases: 4. The length of the CDR3 is 14 residues. DNA of the CDR3: TGTGCCAGCAGCTTCGACAGGGGCAATCAGCCCCAGCATTTT. This sequence encodes CASSFDRGNQPQHF.

The table lists this clonotype with a few counts. A much larger clonotype is one base distant, so this may be a read error. The chain's CDR3 is CATTGTGELFF. CDR3 nucleotide sequence: TGTGCCACCACCGGTACCGGGGAGCTGTTTTTT. The rearrangement links TRBV6-2 or TRBV6-3 to TRBJ2-2; D ambiguous. This CDR3 region has 11 residues. Germline CDR1 MNHEY, CDR2 SVGEGT. V lost 10 bases and J lost 5, with 8 bases in between.